The T cell receptor beta chain described here comes from a study of cytomegalovirus exposure and HLA in healthy donors. Broader study findings: In a later analysis, several top co-occurrence clusters appeared linked to parvovirus B19, influenza, CMV and Epstein-Barr virus. When a later analysis compared HLA-associated TCR beta chains with equally common others, the HLA-associated chains turned out to be more clonally expanded and to have lower generation probabilities.

Germline loops: CDR1 SGHTA, CDR2 FQGNSA. The CDR3 consists of 14 residues. The trim removed 6 bases at V and 5 bases at J, leaving 6 bases unmatched. These donors counted as nominally healthy when sampled, but unrecorded immune exposures were likely. The study ran its PCR with 60 Vbeta and 13 Jbeta primers. The data were produced by immunoSEQ multiplex PCR, yet TCRdb's version contains in-frame clones alone and is incomplete. The sample contains about 180,000 clones, about 80% of which appear only once. In the case of this clone: What it recognizes is unknown.

Sequencing was performed on PBMCs. This clonotype was sampled from a man between 25 and 39 years old in good health and CMV-seropositive. The V and J genes are TRBV7-2 and TRBJ1-1; 10 bases map to TRBD1. The CDR3 protein is CASRTPGQGTEAFF. Here the CDR3 DNA reads TGTGCCAGCAGAACTCCGGGACAGGGGACTGAAGCTTTCTTT.